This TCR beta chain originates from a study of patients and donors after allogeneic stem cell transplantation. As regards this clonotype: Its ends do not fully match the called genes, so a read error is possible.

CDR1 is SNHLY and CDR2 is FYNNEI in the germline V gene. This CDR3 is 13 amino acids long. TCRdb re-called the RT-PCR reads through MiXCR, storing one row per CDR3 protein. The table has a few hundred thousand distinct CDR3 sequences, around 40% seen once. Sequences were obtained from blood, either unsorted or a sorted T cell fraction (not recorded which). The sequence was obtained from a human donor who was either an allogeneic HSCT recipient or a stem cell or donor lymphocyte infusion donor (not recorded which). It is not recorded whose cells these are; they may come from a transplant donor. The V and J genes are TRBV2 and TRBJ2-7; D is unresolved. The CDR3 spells CASSEVPTYEQYF. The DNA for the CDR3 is TGTGCCAGCAGCGAAGTTCCAACCTACGAGCAGTACTTC. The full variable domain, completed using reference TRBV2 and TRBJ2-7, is EPEVTQTPSHQVTQMGQEVILRCVPISNHLYFYWYRQILGQKVEFLVSFYNNEISEKSEIFDDQFSVERPDGSNFTLKIRSTKLEDSAMYFCASSEVPTYEQYFGPGTRLTVT.